This is a list of T cell receptor beta chains from one sample in a study of cytomegalovirus exposure and HLA in healthy donors. The method was immunoSEQ multiplex PCR; TCRdb's version includes in-frame clones alone and lacks a portion of them. The sample consists of roughly 100,000 clones, almost 70% of them appearing once. The sequenced sample consisted of PBMCs. These receptors were obtained from a young man in good health and CMV-seronegative. Both conserved end residues are part of each CDR3. The order of the fields is CDR3 protein, CDR3 DNA, clone size, J gene, D gene, V gene. A D gene is named only where the DNA matches it firmly. Rows give clone size only sometimes, using once, few, many, or a class for an expanded clone.

CDR3aa: CASSPGGRVSEKLFF; CDR3nt: TGTGCCAGCAGCCCCGGGGGACGGGTATCGGAAAAACTGTTTTTT; abundance: few; j_gene: TRBJ1-4; d_gene: NA; v_gene: TRBV28
CDR3aa: CASSPNTGFPDTQYF; CDR3nt: TGTGCCAGCAGCCCTAACACGGGATTTCCAGATACGCAGTATTTT; abundance: NA; j_gene: TRBJ2-3; d_gene: NA; v_gene: TRBV7-6
CDR3aa: CASSKTGSRRETQYF; CDR3nt: TGTGCCAGTAGTAAGACAGGGTCTAGGAGAGAGACCCAGTACTTC; abundance: NA; j_gene: TRBJ2-5; d_gene: TRBD1; v_gene: TRBV19
CDR3aa: CASSLSASGATSTDTQYF; CDR3nt: TGTGCCAGCAGTTTATCGGCTAGCGGAGCAACTAGCACAGATACGCAGTATTTT; abundance: NA; j_gene: TRBJ2-3; d_gene: TRBD2; v_gene: TRBV27
CDR3aa: CASSLLKESRAKNIQYF; CDR3nt: TGTGCCAGCAGCTTGCTTAAGGAGTCACGGGCCAAAAACATTCAGTACTTC; abundance: few; j_gene: TRBJ2-4; d_gene: NA; v_gene: TRBV5-6
CDR3aa: CASSPRGLGQETQYF; CDR3nt: TGTGCCAGCAGTCCCAGGGGGTTGGGCCAAGAGACCCAGTACTTC; abundance: few; j_gene: TRBJ2-5; d_gene: TRBD1; v_gene: TRBV13
CDR3aa: CSVGGGRASQETQYF; CDR3nt: TGCAGCGTTGGGGGGGGCAGGGCGAGCCAAGAGACCCAGTACTTC; abundance: NA; j_gene: TRBJ2-5; d_gene: NA; v_gene: TRBV29-1
CDR3aa: CASSVMDSSGKAFF; CDR3nt: TGTGCCAGCAGCGTCATGGACAGTTCGGGTAAAGCTTTCTTT; abundance: once; j_gene: TRBJ1-1; d_gene: NA; v_gene: TRBV9
CDR3aa: CASSPRGRGQGKNIQYF; CDR3nt: TGTGCCAGCAGCCCAAGAGGACGGGGACAGGGGAAGAACATTCAGTACTTC; abundance: NA; j_gene: TRBJ2-4; d_gene: TRBD1; v_gene: TRBV7-2
CDR3aa: CASSLGLAGVNEQYF; CDR3nt: TGTGCCAGCAGCTTGGGACTAGCGGGAGTGAACGAGCAGTACTTC; abundance: NA; j_gene: TRBJ2-7; d_gene: TRBD2; v_gene: TRBV7-3
CDR3aa: CASSLLGGDEQFF; CDR3nt: TGTGCCAGCAGTTTACTCGGAGGGGATGAGCAGTTCTTC; abundance: NA; j_gene: TRBJ2-1; d_gene: NA; v_gene: TRBV28
CDR3aa: CASSSTGYEQYF; CDR3nt: TGTGCCAGCAGTTCTACAGGGTACGAGCAGTACTTC; abundance: NA; j_gene: TRBJ2-7; d_gene: NA; v_gene: TRBV28
CDR3aa: CASSGTSASYNEQFF; CDR3nt: TGTGCCAGCAGCGGTACTAGCGCCTCCTACAATGAGCAGTTCTTC; abundance: NA; j_gene: TRBJ2-1; d_gene: TRBD2; v_gene: TRBV7-2
CDR3aa: CAWSTGRDPETQYF; CDR3nt: TGTGCCTGGAGTACCGGCAGGGATCCAGAGACCCAGTACTTC; abundance: NA; j_gene: TRBJ2-5; d_gene: NA; v_gene: TRBV30
CDR3aa: CASSIGQGASVGELFF; CDR3nt: TGTGCCAGTAGTATTGGACAGGGGGCGTCGGTCGGGGAGCTGTTTTTT; abundance: once; j_gene: TRBJ2-2; d_gene: TRBD1; v_gene: TRBV19
CDR3aa: CASSLLGLPTQYF; CDR3nt: TGTGCCAGCAGCTTATTGGGGCTACCCACGCAGTATTTT; abundance: NA; j_gene: TRBJ2-3; d_gene: NA; v_gene: TRBV7-2
CDR3aa: CASSRRAGWSNQPQHF; CDR3nt: TGTGCCAGTAGTCGGCGGGCGGGTTGGAGCAATCAGCCCCAGCATTTT; abundance: NA; j_gene: TRBJ1-5; d_gene: NA; v_gene: TRBV19
CDR3aa: CASSQRTGGTGELFF; CDR3nt: TGTGCCAGCAGCCAAAGAACAGGGGGCACCGGGGAGCTGTTTTTT; abundance: NA; j_gene: TRBJ2-2; d_gene: TRBD1; v_gene: TRBV14
CDR3aa: CASRIEAAGSYEQYF; CDR3nt: TGTGCCAGTAGGATCGAGGCAGCGGGCTCCTACGAGCAGTACTTC; abundance: NA; j_gene: TRBJ2-7; d_gene: NA; v_gene: TRBV19
CDR3aa: CASAKQGPLNSPLHF; CDR3nt: TGTGCCAGCGCCAAACAGGGCCCCTTGAATTCACCCCTCCACTTT; abundance: NA; j_gene: TRBJ1-6; d_gene: NA; v_gene: TRBV7-9
CDR3aa: CAWSLSFGEKLFF; CDR3nt: TGTGCCTGGAGCTTGAGTTTTGGTGAAAAACTGTTTTTT; abundance: NA; j_gene: TRBJ1-4; d_gene: NA; v_gene: TRBV30
CDR3aa: CASRRTGGTGELFF; CDR3nt: TGTGCCAGCAGGAGGACAGGAGGCACCGGGGAGCTGTTTTTT; abundance: NA; j_gene: TRBJ2-2; d_gene: TRBD1; v_gene: TRBV27
CDR3aa: CASSRAAGEWIGYTF; CDR3nt: TGTGCCAGCAGCCGCGCAGCGGGGGAATGGATCGGCTACACCTTC; abundance: NA; j_gene: TRBJ1-2; d_gene: NA; v_gene: TRBV7-2
CDR3aa: CASRQRLNTEAFF; CDR3nt: TGTGCCAGCAGACAGAGATTGAACACTGAAGCTTTCTTT; abundance: once; j_gene: TRBJ1-1; d_gene: NA; v_gene: TRBV28
CDR3aa: CASSLLGTGKNTEAFF; CDR3nt: TGTGCCAGCAGTTTATTGGGGACAGGGAAGAACACTGAAGCTTTCTTT; abundance: NA; j_gene: TRBJ1-1; d_gene: TRBD1; v_gene: TRBV27
CDR3aa: CASSFGADPYEQYF; CDR3nt: TGTGCCAGCAGCTTCGGAGCGGATCCCTACGAGCAGTACTTC; abundance: once; j_gene: TRBJ2-7; d_gene: NA; v_gene: TRBV7-2
CDR3aa: CASSPGLAGFYEQYF; CDR3nt: TGTGCCAGCTCACCGGGGCTAGCGGGGTTCTACGAGCAGTACTTC; abundance: NA; j_gene: TRBJ2-7; d_gene: TRBD2; v_gene: TRBV18
CDR3aa: CASSGRAPGDTQYF; CDR3nt: TGCGCCAGCAGTGGGAGGGCCCCCGGAGATACGCAGTATTTT; abundance: few; j_gene: TRBJ2-3; d_gene: TRBD2; v_gene: TRBV5-1
CDR3aa: CASSFRQGKSNQPQHF; CDR3nt: TGTGCCAGCAGTTTCCGACAGGGGAAAAGCAATCAGCCCCAGCATTTT; abundance: few; j_gene: TRBJ1-5; d_gene: TRBD1; v_gene: TRBV27
CDR3aa: CASSLGGTSGNEQYF; CDR3nt: TGTGCCAGCAGTTTAGGGGGAACTAGCGGGAACGAGCAGTACTTC; abundance: NA; j_gene: TRBJ2-7; d_gene: TRBD2; v_gene: TRBV28
CDR3aa: CASSSGQMNTEAFF; CDR3nt: TGTGCCAGCAGCTCAGGACAGATGAACACTGAAGCTTTCTTT; abundance: few; j_gene: TRBJ1-1; d_gene: NA; v_gene: TRBV7-6
CDR3aa: CASSAGQGAVYTGELFF; CDR3nt: TGTGCCAGCAGCGCCGGACAGGGGGCAGTCTACACCGGGGAGCTGTTTTTT; abundance: NA; j_gene: TRBJ2-2; d_gene: TRBD1; v_gene: TRBV13